Following are 2 T cell receptor beta chains from one sample sequenced in a study of spatial heterogeneity in lung cancer. Documented time point: sample taken at primary tumor resection. Without sorting, whole RNA was sequenced from tumor, nontumor lung or frozen PBMC. TCRdb fed the 5' RACE reads into MiXCR, producing one record per CDR3 protein. The sample shows roughly 48,000 distinct CDR3 sequences, about an eighth of them seen only once. The material was PBMCs, obtained at surgery. The source of these receptors is a female donor with early-stage non-small cell lung cancer.

This clonotype was observed at least ten times. The chain is built from TRBV19 and TRBJ1-2, with a possible D match to TRBD1 (5 bases). V shed 8 bases and J shed 6 bases, with 7 bases lying between them. Per the germline V gene, CDR1 is LNHDA and CDR2 is SQIVND (reference sequence). The CDR3 consists of 10 residues. The CDR3 here is CASWGNGYTF. The CDR3 nucleotides are TGTGCCAGTTGGGGGAATGGCTACACCTTC.

This clonotype was counted a few times. The J gene is TRBJ2-1, the V gene TRBV2; weak D call: TRBD2 (5 bases). Trimming left V 10 bases short and J 3 bases short, with 13 bases between. There are 13 residues in the CDR3. Looked up from germline, CDR1 is SNHLY and CDR2 is FYNNEI. The CDR3 sequence is CATNGVLYNEQFF. The CDR3 DNA reads TGTGCCACCAACGGGGTCCTCTACAATGAGCAGTTCTTC.